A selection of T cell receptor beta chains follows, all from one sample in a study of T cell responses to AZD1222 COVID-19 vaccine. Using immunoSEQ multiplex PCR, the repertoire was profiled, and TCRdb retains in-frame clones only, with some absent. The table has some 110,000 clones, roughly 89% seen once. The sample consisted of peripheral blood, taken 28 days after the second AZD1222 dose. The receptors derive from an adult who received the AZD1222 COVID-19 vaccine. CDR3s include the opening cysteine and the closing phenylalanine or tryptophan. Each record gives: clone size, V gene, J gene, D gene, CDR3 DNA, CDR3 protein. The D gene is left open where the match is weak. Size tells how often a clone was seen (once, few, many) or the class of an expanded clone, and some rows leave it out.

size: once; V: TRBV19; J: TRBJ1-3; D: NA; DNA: TGTGCCAGTAGTATCGACAGCTCTGGAAACACCATATATTTT; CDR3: CASSIDSSGNTIYF
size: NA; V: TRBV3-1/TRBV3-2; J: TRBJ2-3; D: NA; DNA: TGTGCCAGCAGCCGAAGAAAAGGGAGCGATACGCAGTATTTT; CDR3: CASSRRKGSDTQYF
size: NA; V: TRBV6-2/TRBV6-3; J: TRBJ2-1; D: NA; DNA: TGTGCCAGCAGTACCAGGACCTTGTCGAGGGCCTACAATGAGCAGTTCTTC; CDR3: CASSTRTLSRAYNEQFF
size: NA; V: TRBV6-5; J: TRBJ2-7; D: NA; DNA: TGTGCCAGCAGCCCGGGGATGCCCGAGCAGTACTTC; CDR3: CASSPGMPEQYF
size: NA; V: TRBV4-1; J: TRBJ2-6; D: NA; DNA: TGCGCCAGCAGCGGCCGAGGACAGCGGAAAAGCTCTGGGGCCAACGTCCTGACTTTC; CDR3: CASSGRGQRKSSGANVLTF
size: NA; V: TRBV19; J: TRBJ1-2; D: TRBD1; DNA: TGTGCCAGTAGTATCGGTACTGGTCCTGAGACAGGGTGGAGGGTGGGGTATGGCTACACCTTC; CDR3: CASSIGTGPETGWRVGYGYTF
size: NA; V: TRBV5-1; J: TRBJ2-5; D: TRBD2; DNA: TGCGCCAGCAGAGTAGCGGGAGACGAGACCCAGTACTTC; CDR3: CASRVAGDETQYF
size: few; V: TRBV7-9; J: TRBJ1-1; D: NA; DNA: TGTGCCAGCAGTTACACAGGGAACACTGAAGCTTTCTTT; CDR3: CASSYTGNTEAFF
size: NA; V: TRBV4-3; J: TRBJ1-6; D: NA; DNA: TGCGCCAGCAGCGCAACCGGATCACCCCTCCACTTT; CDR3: CASSATGSPLHF
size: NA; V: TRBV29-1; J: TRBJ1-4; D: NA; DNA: TGCAGCGTTGTGGGGGACGCAGAAGGGGAAAAACTGTTTTTT; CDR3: CSVVGDAEGEKLFF
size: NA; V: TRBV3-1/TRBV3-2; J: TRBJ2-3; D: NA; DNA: TGTGCCAGCAAGGAGTCCTCGGGCACAGATACGCAGTATTTT; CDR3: CASKESSGTDTQYF
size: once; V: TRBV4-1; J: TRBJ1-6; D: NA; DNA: TGCGCCAGCAGCCAAGCTCGCGGGACTTCACCCCTCCACTTT; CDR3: CASSQARGTSPLHF
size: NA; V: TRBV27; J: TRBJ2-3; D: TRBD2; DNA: TGTGCCAGCAGACGTAAGGGCCGGACTAGCGGGAGTACAGATACGCAGTATTTT; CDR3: CASRRKGRTSGSTDTQYF
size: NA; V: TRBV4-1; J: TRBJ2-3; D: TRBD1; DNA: TGCGCCAGCAGCCTAGTCTCAGCCGGGACAGGAAACACAGATACGCAGTATTTT; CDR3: CASSLVSAGTGNTDTQYF
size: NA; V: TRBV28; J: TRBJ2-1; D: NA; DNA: TGTGCCAGCAGTTTATCTCTTCGGGACAATGAGCAGTTCTTC; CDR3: CASSLSLRDNEQFF
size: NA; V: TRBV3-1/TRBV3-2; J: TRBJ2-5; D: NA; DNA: TGTGCCAGCAGCCCTGGGGACTCGGGGACCCAGTACTTC; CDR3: CASSPGDSGTQYF
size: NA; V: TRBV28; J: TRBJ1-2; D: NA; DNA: TGTGCCAGCAGGGTAACAGGGCCCTATGGCTACACCTTC; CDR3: CASRVTGPYGYTF
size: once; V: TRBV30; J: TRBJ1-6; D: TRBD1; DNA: TGTGCCTGGAGGGTCAGGGGGTCGGGAGATAATTCACCCCTCCACTTT; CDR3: CAWRVRGSGDNSPLHF
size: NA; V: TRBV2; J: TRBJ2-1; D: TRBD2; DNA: TGTGCCACCATGGAAGATTGGACTAGCGGGGGGGCCGGGGAGCAGTTCTTC; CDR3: CATMEDWTSGGAGEQFF
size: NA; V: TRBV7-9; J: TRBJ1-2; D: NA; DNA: TGTGCCAGCAGCTTTCATACAGGAGATGGCTACACCTTC; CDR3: CASSFHTGDGYTF
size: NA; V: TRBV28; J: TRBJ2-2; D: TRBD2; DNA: TGTGCCAGCAGTTTAAGGGACCCGGGACTATCTTACACCGGGGAGCTGTTTTTT; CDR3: CASSLRDPGLSYTGELFF
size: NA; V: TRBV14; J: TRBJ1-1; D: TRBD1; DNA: TGTGCCAGCAGCCGGGTGCCCAGACAGGGGGCGAGAGCTGAAGCTTTCTTT; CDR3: CASSRVPRQGARAEAFF
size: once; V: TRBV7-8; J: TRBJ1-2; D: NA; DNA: TGTGCCAGCAGCTTATCCCCCTCCCGATCCTATGGCTACACCTTC; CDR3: CASSLSPSRSYGYTF
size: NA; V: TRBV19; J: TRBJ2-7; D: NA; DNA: TGTGCCAGTAGGGTTTCAGGGGTCTTCTCCTACGAGCAGTACTTC; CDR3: CASRVSGVFSYEQYF
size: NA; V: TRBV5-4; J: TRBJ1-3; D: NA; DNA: TGTGCCAGCAGCTTGGGCGGGTCGGGAAACACCATATATTTT; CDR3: CASSLGGSGNTIYF
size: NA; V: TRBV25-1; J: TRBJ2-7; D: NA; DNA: TGTGCCAGCAGTGAATATATTAGGGGCCTCTCCTACGAGCAGTACTTC; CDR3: CASSEYIRGLSYEQYF
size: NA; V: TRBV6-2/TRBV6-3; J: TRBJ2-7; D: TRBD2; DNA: TGTGCCAGCAGTTACCGGGAGGACTCCTACGAGCAGTACTTC; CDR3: CASSYREDSYEQYF
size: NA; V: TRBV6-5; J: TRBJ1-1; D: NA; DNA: TGTGCCAGCAGTCGAAGACAGACGAACACTGAAGCTTTCTTT; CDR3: CASSRRQTNTEAFF
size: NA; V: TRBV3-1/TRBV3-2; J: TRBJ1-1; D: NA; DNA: TGTGCCAGCAGCTCAACCGGGGTTAACACTGAAGCTTTCTTT; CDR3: CASSSTGVNTEAFF